This TCR beta chain was observed in a study of T cells in Graves' hyperthyroidism and ophthalmopathy. TCR beta CDR3 sequences were amplified from RNA transcripts. HTBI primers drove first-round RT-PCR of the TCR CDR3. TCRdb itself ran the multiplex PCR reads through MiXCR, one entry per CDR3 protein. Of fewer than 650,000 distinct CDR3 sequences listed, approximately 15% are singletons. As concerns this clonotype: The junction does not match germline at one end; this may be a read error.

The receptor's source is a woman between 25 and 40 years old with Graves' hyperthyroidism that later progressed to Graves' ophthalmopathy. Sequenced input: blood.

The CDR3 is CSARGQGATEASF. CDR3 nucleotides: TGCAGTGCTAGGGGACAGGGGGCCACTGAAGCTTCCTTT. The chain employs TRBV20-1 and TRBJ1-1; 12 positions match TRBD1. The germline gives CDR1 DFQATT, CDR2 SNEGSKA (reference sequence). This CDR3 is 13 amino acids long.